The table lists the clone carrying this T cell receptor beta chain with a few counts. What it recognizes is unknown. These data originate in a study of beta chain features in type 1 diabetes. The overall study: There were 107,917,701 sorted cells examined across all samples. Study results and limitations: Shortening of TCRB CDR3s, moderate but significant, appeared in all four CD4+ subsets of Type 1 diabetes patients.

Sequencing targeted expressed TCRB transcripts, as all isolated RNA had been reverse transcribed. Sequenced naive, central memory and regulatory T cell samples produced an average of around 3.8 million reads. Measured with immunoSEQ multiplex PCR; TCRdb has only the in-frame clones, and not every one. This sample has about 250,000 clones, with 11% found just once. The CDR3 length is 14 residues. CDR1 SGHRS and CDR2 YFSETQ come from the germline V gene. V was cut by 7 bases and J by 1 base, with 13 bases left in between. This rearrangement joins TRBV5-1 to TRBJ2-3, with D possibly being TRBD2 (5 bases). The sequence derives from a man aged 30-40 years with type 1 diabetes. The sequenced material came from naive CD4+ T cells from blood. The CDR3 is CASVAGPGTDTQYF. DNA for the CDR3: TGCGCCAGCGTCGCGGGTCCCGGCACAGATACGCAGTATTTT.